This T cell receptor (beta chain) was identified in a study of T cell repertoires in cytomegalovirus infection (dated by TCRdb to about 2019). Study-wide context: Because public TCR beta signatures pointed to carriage of CMV infection together with the matching HLA type, the HLA type of each donor mattered for the analysis. What the study reported, not specific to this receptor: In both this cohort and an independent cohort of 352 donors, the cumulative frequency of public TCR beta family members distinguished carriers of CMV infection plus the relevant HLA type. The ex vivo response was dominated by HLA-C-restricted CMV-specific TCR beta clonotypes, and the single most frequent clonotype in two of eight donors was supplied by these HLA-C-restricted clonotypes.

From the cysteine up to the phenylalanine, the CDR3 has a length of 15 residues. The entry retains the CDR3 DNA only, 45 bases that are in frame from base 1. V gives up 4 bases and J gives up 3 bases, and the segment between their germline ends measures 17 bases. CDR1 is given as SGHKS and CDR2 as YYEKEE, both from the germline V gene (reference sequence). In regard to this clonotype: Its antigen remains unidentified. The record has no base qualities; no much larger clone is one base away.

Sequencing was carried out with an Illumina HiSeq 1500. In-frame beta chains were kept once TCRdb had trimmed the public reads at Q25 with fastp and called clones with MiXCR. One record per CDR3 amino acid sequence lists the most common genes and DNA. This sample comprises about 740,000 distinct CDR3 sequences, 35% of them detected only once. Jointly, the top ten make up 2.8% of the sample. Sequenced sample: PBMCs. The clonotype was recovered from a human donor in good health (CMV status not recorded). Some clones in this sample may be carry-over from other donors' samples. The chain is made from TRBV5-5 and TRBJ2-7; tentative D gene TRBD1, with 6 bases matching. The nucleotide sequence reads as follows: TGTGCCAGCAGCGGGGGCCCGGGACAAAACTACGAGCAGTACTTC. This codes for CASSGGPGQNYEQYF.